The 22 T cell receptor beta chains below were found in one sample sequenced in a study of CD8+ T cells in alopecia areata. Cells from pooled cutaneous lymph nodes were sorted by CD4, CD8alpha, NKG2D, NKG2ACE and other markers. cDNA reverse transcribed from extracted RNA served as the sequencing template. TCRdb's copy holds only in-frame clones and misses some; the assay was immunoSEQ multiplex PCR. The specimen gives 1,500 to 2,000 clones without singletons; the ten biggest hold about 40%. The source material was CD8+ T cells sorted from a lymph node. The source of these receptors is a C3H/HeJ mouse with alopecia areata. MHC haplotype of the strain: H2-k.

In this sample, this clone turned up many times. The listed genes are named as in mouse. Read data end 4 residues before the CDR3 end; the end is taken from the germline J gene. The chain has TRBV2 and TRBJ2-3; 8 bases align to TRBD2. The CDR3 loop spans 17 amino acids. Germline V CDR1 and CDR2: LGHNA, YSYQKL. Trimming removed 0 bases from V and 0 bases from J; junction bases left unmatched: 5. The chain's CDR3 is CASSQEYWGSSAETLYF. CDR3 DNA, as far as it was read: TGTGCCAGCAGCCAAGAGTACTGGGGGTCTAGTGCAGAA.

Ten or more counts support this clone. Mouse germline and gene names are used. The CDR3 end falls 4 residues outside the read, so it is completed with the germline J gene. The chain couples TRBV31 to TRBJ2-1, with D possibly TRBD1 on 5 matching bases. The germline V and J ends were trimmed by 1 base and 0 bases, with 13 bases remaining between them. Germline V gene sequence: CDR1 GKSSPN, CDR2 SITVG. CDR3 length: 16 amino acids. The CDR3 loop reads CAWSPDRLYNYAEQFF. The sequenced part of the CDR3 DNA is TGTGCCTGGAGTCCCGACAGACTCTATAACTATGCT.

With regard to this clone: Gene and germline names: mouse. The read ends 4 residues early relative to the CDR3; the germline J gene fills the gap. The rearrangement joins TRBV14 to TRBJ2-7, with 8 bases that match TRBD2. This CDR3 comprises 13 residues. The germline V gene encodes CDR1 SGHDT and CDR2 FRDEAV. The CDR3: CASSFYWGYEQYF. The DNA read from the CDR3 is TGTGCCAGCAGTTTCTACTGGGGGTAT.

Only a few counts were recorded for this clone. Mouse gene names apply. The CDR3 DNA, read in part, is TGTGCCAGCAGTTTTACTGGGGGCACAAACACCGGG. Its protein product is CASSFTGGTNTG. The entire CDR3 sequence reads CASSFTGGTNTGQLYF. The V gene is TRBV13-3, the J gene TRBJ2-2, with 8 bases that match TRBD2. Read sequence stops 4 residues before the CDR3 end, and the germline J gene provides the missing end. The J segment lost 0 bases and the V segment lost 4 bases, leaving 5 bases of the junction unmatched. Germline V CDR1 and CDR2: NNHDY, SYVADS. There are 16 residues in the CDR3.

At least ten counts were recorded for this clone. Here the gene names and germline are mouse. Read sequence stops 4 residues before the CDR3 end, and the germline J gene provides the missing end. This chain joins TRBV26 and TRBJ2-7; 7 bases line up with TRBD2. The germline V gene encodes CDR1 KGHPV and CDR2 FQNQEV (reference sequence). This CDR3 comprises 15 residues. Germline trimming cut 0 bases from V and 3 bases from J; bases unmatched to any gene: 5. The sequenced part of the CDR3 DNA is TGTGCCAGCAGTCTGTCGAATCTGGGGGTCTAT. Its translation is CASSLSNLGVY. The CDR3 reads in full as CASSLSNLGVYEQYF.

Comments on this clone: Gene and germline names: mouse. The read terminates 4 residues ahead of where the CDR3 ends, so the germline J gene completes it. The chain joins TRBV5 to TRBJ2-7; 11 bases agree with TRBD1. Germline V gives CDR1 LGHNA, CDR2 YNLKQL (reference sequence). This CDR3 has 13 residues. This chain's CDR3 is CASSRDRGYEQYF. The sequenced CDR3 bases are TGTGCCAGCAGCCGGGACAGGGGGTAT.

This clone was counted at least ten times. All gene names here are mouse names. The DNA read from the CDR3 is TGTGCCTGGAGTCCAGGGACTGGGGGGAAGGCAGAA. It yields the protein CAWSPGTGGKAE. The whole CDR3 reads CAWSPGTGGKAETLYF. The J gene is TRBJ2-3, the V gene TRBV31, with 12 bases identical to TRBD2. The read ends 4 residues shy of where the CDR3 ends; the end is completed using the germline J gene. The CDR3 runs to 16 residues. The germline gives CDR1 GKSSPN, CDR2 SITVG. After removal of 1 base from V and 3 bases from J, the junction contained 5 bases not matched to a gene.

This clone appeared many times. The gene names given are mouse names. CDR3 sequence: CTCSAAGGGYAEQFF. The sequenced part of the CDR3 DNA is TGCACCTGCAGTGCAGCCGGGGGGGGGTATGCT. The J gene is TRBJ2-1, the V gene TRBV1, with 7 bases aligning to TRBD2. The missing CDR3 end, 4 residues past where the read stops, is filled in from the germline J gene. Germline CDR1 NSQYPW, CDR2 LRSPGD (reference sequence). After removal of 1 base from V and 4 bases from J, the junction contained 4 bases not matched to a gene. This CDR3 is 15 amino acids long.

This clone was detected only a few times. The germline and genes are mouse ones. CDR3 region: CASSDWGGAMDTQYF. The DNA read from the CDR3 is TGTGCCAGCAGTGACTGGGGGGGCGCGATGGAC. The chain links TRBV13-1 to TRBJ2-5, with 10 positions matching TRBD2. The read terminates 4 residues ahead of where the CDR3 ends, so the germline J gene completes it. This CDR3 is built from 15 residues. Germline V gene sequence: CDR1 NSHNY, CDR2 SYGAGN.

About this clone: Gene names denote mouse genes. The CDR3 bases that were read are TGTGCCAGCAGCCAACAGGGGGCCGAA. The encoded protein is CASSQQGAE. The entire CDR3 reads CASSQQGAERLFF. The gene calls are TRBV2 and TRBJ1-4; 8 bases fit TRBD1. The CDR3 is cut off 4 residues early in the read; its end comes from the germline J gene. The CDR3 has 13 residues. Looked up from germline, CDR1 is LGHNA and CDR2 is YSYQKL.

This clone showed up many times. Gene names denote mouse genes. The read finishes 4 residues shy of the CDR3 end, and the germline J gene is used to complete it. V and J are TRBV1 and TRBJ2-1; D unclear. This CDR3 spans 13 amino acids. The germline V gene encodes CDR1 NSQYPW and CDR2 LRSPGD (reference sequence). Trimming took 3 bases from V and 1 from J, leaving 4 bases between them. The part of the CDR3 DNA that was read is TGCACCTGCAGTGCCCAAAACTATGCT. Translation gives CTCSAQNYA. From start to end, the CDR3 is CTCSAQNYAEQFF.

By sample fraction, this clone is medium-sized. The listed genes are named as in mouse. With the read ending 4 residues before the CDR3 end, the germline J gene is used to fill in that end. V gene TRBV19 combines with J gene TRBJ2-7; 11 bases align to TRBD2. The CDR3 sequence is 13 residues long. Germline V gives CDR1 FNHDT, CDR2 SITEND (reference sequence). The CDR3 region is CASTDWGAYEQYF. The DNA read from the CDR3 is TGTGCCAGCACGGACTGGGGGGCGTAT.

In this sample, this clone turned up a few times. Gene names and germline match the mouse. The read halts 4 residues ahead of the CDR3 end, with the missing end drawn from the germline J gene. The chain uses TRBV14 and TRBJ2-1; the match to TRBD2 covers 8 bases. The CDR3 totals 13 residues. Germline values: CDR1 SGHDT, CDR2 FRDEAV. CDR3 loop: CASSFWGGAEQFF. The part of the CDR3 DNA that was read is TGTGCCAGCAGTTTCTGGGGGGGCGCT.

This clone has only a few counts. Gene names and germline refer to mouse. The CDR3 goes on 4 residues after the read ends, and that part is filled in from the germline J gene. The rearrangement joins TRBV13-2 to TRBJ1-2; perhaps TRBD1 as D (6 bases). Germline V CDR1 and CDR2: NNHNN, SYGAGS (reference sequence). V was pared by 3 bases and J by 4 bases, with 10 bases between. This CDR3 contains 13 residues. The covered CDR3 bases are TGTGCCAGCGGTGCACAGGGAGGCTCC. It yields the protein CASGAQGGS. The whole CDR3 sequence reads CASGAQGGSDYTF.

This clone was found many times. Any gene name here is a mouse gene name. From the germline J gene comes the end of the CDR3, since the read stops 4 residues before it. The gene calls are TRBV5 and TRBJ2-5, with 7 bases identical to TRBD1. In germline, CDR1 is LGHNA, CDR2 YNLKQL (reference sequence). This CDR3 region has 13 residues. CDR3 bases read: TGTGCCAGCAGCCCCGACAGGGCAGAC. Its translation: CASSPDRAD. The CDR3 in its entirety is CASSPDRADTQYF.

Worth noting for this clone: Mouse germline and gene names are used. The read terminates 4 residues before the CDR3 end, so the remaining end is supplied by the germline J gene. Other DNA sequences in this specimen translate into the identical CDR3. The chain uses TRBV13-1 and TRBJ1-1; possibly TRBD1 for D (5 bases). CDR3 length: 14 amino acids. Germline CDR1 NSHNY, CDR2 SYGAGN. The sequenced CDR3 bases are TGTGCCAGCAGTGAGGTCCTGGGGGGGAGA. This sequence encodes CASSEVLGGR. The whole CDR3 protein is CASSEVLGGREVFF.

In regard to this clone: The gene names given are mouse names. Coverage ceases 4 residues before the CDR3 finishes, and the germline J gene fills in the end. This sequence joins TRBV15 and TRBJ2-5; 13 nucleotides align to TRBD2. J lost 0 bases, V lost 5 bases, and 2 bases had no gene match. The germline V gene encodes CDR1 SGHND and CDR2 FRSKSL. The CDR3 runs to 16 residues. The CDR3 region is CASSRDWGGNQDTQYF. The CDR3 bases that were read are TGTGCCAGCAGTCGGGACTGGGGGGGGAACCAAGAC.

A remark on this clone: Mouse names are used for the genes. Read coverage stops 4 residues before the CDR3 terminus; the germline J gene supplies the remainder. This chain joins TRBV1 and TRBJ2-1; 7 nucleotides line up with TRBD2. CDR1 NSQYPW and CDR2 LRSPGD come from the germline V gene (reference sequence). This CDR3 is built from 14 residues. V was clipped by 4 bases and J by 3 bases; unmatched bases: 3. The CDR3 loop is CTCSDWGRYAEQFF. CDR3 DNA, as far as it was read: TGCACCTGCAGTGACTGGGGCCGCTATGCT.

About this clone itself: Gene names and germline refer to mouse. The DNA ends 4 residues before the CDR3 does, and the rest of the CDR3 is filled in from the germline J gene. This sequence joins TRBV13-2 and TRBJ1-2; D is undetermined. The V and J ends lost 0 bases and 2 bases respectively, with 5 bases between them. The CDR3 spans 13 residues. CDR1 is NNHNN, CDR2 SYGAGS, per germline (reference sequence). The covered CDR3 bases are TGTGCCAGCGGTGATGTGGGGAACTCC. Encoded protein: CASGDVGNS. The CDR3, in full, reads CASGDVGNSDYTF.

In this sample, this clone turned up a few times. The germline and genes are mouse ones. The read is 4 residues too short to cover the CDR3 end, so that end is filled in from the germline J gene. The rearrangement joins TRBV5 to TRBJ2-1, with 10 bases that match TRBD1. The germline CDR1 and CDR2 sequences are LGHNA and YNLKQL (reference sequence). The CDR3 is 17 residues long. Losses at the gene ends were 3 bases for V and 5 bases for J; bases not matched to a gene: 10. The DNA read from the CDR3 is TGTGCCAGCAGCCACGTCCCGGGACAGGGGCTGGATGCT. Translation: CASSHVPGQGLDA. The full CDR3 is CASSHVPGQGLDAEQFF.

This clone has just a few counts. The gene symbols are mouse symbols. The CDR3 loop is CASSDADRSSAETLYF. CDR3 bases read: TGTGCCAGCAGTGATGCGGACAGATCTAGTGCAGAA. This chain connects TRBV13-3 to TRBJ2-3, with D possibly being TRBD1 (6 bases). The read comes to an end 4 residues before the CDR3 does, leaving the germline J gene to fill in the end. The CDR3 has 16 amino acids. With 0 bases removed from V and 0 bases from J, the gap between germline ends came to 11 bases. Looked up from germline, CDR1 is NNHDY and CDR2 is SYVADS.

This clone was counted ten times or more. Gene names are mouse gene names. The read halts 4 residues ahead of the CDR3 end, with the missing end drawn from the germline J gene. The sample holds other DNA sequences that translate to the same CDR3. This rearrangement joins TRBV19 to TRBJ1-2, with D possibly matching TRBD1 (6 bases). This CDR3 region has 14 residues. Deletions cut 5 bases from V and 0 bases from J, with 11 bases between. The germline gives CDR1 FNHDT, CDR2 SITEND (reference sequence). CDR3 in amino acids: CASSPDRTNSDYTF. CDR3 bases read: TGTGCCAGCAGCCCGGACAGAACAAACTCC.